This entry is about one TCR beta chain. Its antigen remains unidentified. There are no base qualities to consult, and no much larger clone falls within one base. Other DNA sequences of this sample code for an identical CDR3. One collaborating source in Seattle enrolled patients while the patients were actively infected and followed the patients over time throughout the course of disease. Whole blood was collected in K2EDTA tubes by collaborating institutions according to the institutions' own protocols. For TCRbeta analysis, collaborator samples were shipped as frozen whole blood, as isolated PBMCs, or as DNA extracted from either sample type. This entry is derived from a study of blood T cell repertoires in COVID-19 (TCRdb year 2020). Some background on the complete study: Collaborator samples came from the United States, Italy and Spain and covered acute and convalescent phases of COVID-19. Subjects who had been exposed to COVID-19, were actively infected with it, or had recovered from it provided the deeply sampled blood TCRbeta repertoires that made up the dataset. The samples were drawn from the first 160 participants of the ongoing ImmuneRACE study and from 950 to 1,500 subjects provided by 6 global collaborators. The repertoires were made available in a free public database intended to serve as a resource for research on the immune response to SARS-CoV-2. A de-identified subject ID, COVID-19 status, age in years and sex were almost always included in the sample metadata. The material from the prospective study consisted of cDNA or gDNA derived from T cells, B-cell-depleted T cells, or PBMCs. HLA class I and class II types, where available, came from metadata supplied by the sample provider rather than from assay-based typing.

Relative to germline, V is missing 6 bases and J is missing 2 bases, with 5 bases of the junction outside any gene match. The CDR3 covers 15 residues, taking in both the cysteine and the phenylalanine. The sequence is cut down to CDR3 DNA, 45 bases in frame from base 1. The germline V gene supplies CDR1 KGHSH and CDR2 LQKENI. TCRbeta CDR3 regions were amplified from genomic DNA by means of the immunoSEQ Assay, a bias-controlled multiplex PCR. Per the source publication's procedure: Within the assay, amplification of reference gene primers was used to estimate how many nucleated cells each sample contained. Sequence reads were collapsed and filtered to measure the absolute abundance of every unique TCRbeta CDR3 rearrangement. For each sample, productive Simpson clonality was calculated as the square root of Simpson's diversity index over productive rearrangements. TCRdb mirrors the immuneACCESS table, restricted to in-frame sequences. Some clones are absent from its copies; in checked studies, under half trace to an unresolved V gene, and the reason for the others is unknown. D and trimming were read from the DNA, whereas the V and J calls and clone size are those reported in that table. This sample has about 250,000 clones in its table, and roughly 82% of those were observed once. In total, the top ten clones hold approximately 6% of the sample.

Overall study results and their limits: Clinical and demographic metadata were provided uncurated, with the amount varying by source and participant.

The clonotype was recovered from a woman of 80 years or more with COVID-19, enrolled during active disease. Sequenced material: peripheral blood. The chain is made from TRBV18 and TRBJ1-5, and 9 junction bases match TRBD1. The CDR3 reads CASSPDRGGNQPQHF. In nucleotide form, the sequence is TGTGCCAGCTCGCCGGACAGGGGAGGCAATCAGCCCCAGCATTTT.